This is a list of T cell receptor beta chains from one sample in a study of cytomegalovirus exposure and HLA in healthy donors. TCRdb's copy holds only in-frame clones and misses some; the assay was immunoSEQ multiplex PCR. Of around 150,000 clones in the sample, approximately 87% were seen once. Material: PBMCs. Source of these receptors: a woman aged 25 to 45 in good health and CMV-seronegative. The CDR3 runs from the conserved cysteine through the conserved F or W. The D gene is left open where the match is weak. Part of the rows lack a size; the others show once, few, many or a class for expanded clones.

d_gene,v_gene,abundance,j_gene,CDR3aa,CDR3nt
TRBD1,TRBV19,.,TRBJ2-1,CASSILPGQVNNEQFF,TGTGCCAGTAGTATCTTACCGGGACAGGTCAACAATGAGCAGTTCTTC
.,TRBV21-1,.,TRBJ2-7,CASSLRDRAPERYYEQYF,TGTGCCAGCAGCCTGCGGGACAGGGCGCCAGAAAGATACTACGAGCAGTACTTC
.,TRBV19,.,TRBJ1-1,CASSMRQAENTEAFF,TGTGCCAGTAGTATGCGTCAGGCAGAGAACACTGAAGCTTTCTTT
.,TRBV28,.,TRBJ1-2,CASSSGVYGLLNYGYTF,TGTGCCAGCAGTTCAGGGGTCTACGGCCTCCTAAACTATGGCTACACCTTC
TRBD1,TRBV19,.,TRBJ2-1,CASQSPGTGDDEQFF,TGTGCCAGTCAGAGCCCCGGGACAGGGGACGATGAGCAGTTCTTC
TRBD1,TRBV2,.,TRBJ2-3,CASSSEGASDTQYF,TGTGCCAGCAGTTCAGAGGGGGCCTCAGATACGCAGTATTTT
.,TRBV7-8,.,TRBJ1-2,CASNLGGPGLGGYTF,TGTGCCAGCAACCTGGGGGGGCCGGGATTGGGGGGCTACACCTTC
.,TRBV4-1,.,TRBJ2-2,CASSARTDSNTGELFF,TGCGCCAGCAGCGCACGGACAGATTCGAACACCGGGGAGCTGTTTTTT
TRBD2,TRBV10-3,.,TRBJ2-2,CAISASGGTNTGELFF,TGTGCCATCAGTGCAAGCGGGGGAACGAACACCGGGGAGCTGTTTTTT
.,TRBV6-5,.,TRBJ2-5,CASSRQDVSETQYF,TGTGCCAGCAGCAGACAGGACGTCAGCGAGACCCAGTACTTC
.,TRBV27,.,TRBJ2-3,CASSFGVGGSTDTQYF,TGTGCCAGCAGTTTTGGGGTAGGCGGGAGCACAGATACGCAGTATTTT
.,TRBV5-1,.,TRBJ2-1,CASSQVTYNEQFF,TGCGCCAGCAGCCAGGTTACCTACAATGAGCAGTTCTTC
.,TRBV5-1,few,TRBJ1-6,CASSAGTNNSPLHF,TGCGCCAGCAGCGCCGGGACAAATAATTCACCCCTCCACTTT
TRBD1,TRBV30,.,TRBJ2-7,CAWGTEYEQYF,TGTGCCTGGGGGACAGAATACGAGCAGTACTTC
TRBD2,TRBV28,.,TRBJ2-1,CASSLSGLAGLGVKRNEQFF,TGTGCCAGCAGTTTATCCGGACTAGCGGGATTAGGGGTGAAGAGGAATGAGCAGTTCTTC
.,TRBV6-1,.,TRBJ1-1,CASSDARRIYTEAFF,TGTGCCAGCAGTGATGCTAGGAGGATCTACACTGAAGCTTTCTTT
.,TRBV1,.,TRBJ2-7,CTSSQNSEGTSYEQYF,TGCACCAGCAGCCAAAATAGCGAGGGCACCTCCTACGAGCAGTACTTC
TRBD1,TRBV7-3,.,TRBJ2-5,CASSPGTGQETQYF,TGTGCCAGCAGCCCGGGGACAGGCCAAGAGACCCAGTACTTC
TRBD2,TRBV5-4,.,TRBJ2-5,CASSGTSGRDKTQYF,TGTGCCAGCAGCGGGACTAGCGGGAGGGACAAGACCCAGTACTTC
TRBD1,TRBV4-1,.,TRBJ2-1,CASSRLGGRGSGNEQFF,TGCGCCAGCAGCCGACTTGGTGGCAGGGGGTCAGGGAATGAGCAGTTCTTC
TRBD1,TRBV6-1,.,TRBJ1-1,CASSENRGRGTEAFF,TGTGCCAGCAGTGAAAACAGGGGGCGCGGCACTGAAGCTTTCTTT
.,TRBV6-5,.,TRBJ1-2,CASSPTSYYGYTF,TGTGCCAGCAGTCCCACGAGTTACTATGGCTACACCTTC
.,TRBV7-2,.,TRBJ2-5,CASSLRRSEFQETQYF,TGTGCCAGCAGCTTACGGCGGAGCGAATTCCAAGAGACCCAGTACTTC
.,TRBV28,.,TRBJ2-7,CASSLGGHRSYEQYF,TGTGCCAGCAGTTTGGGGGGGCACCGCTCCTACGAGCAGTACTTC
TRBD1,TRBV6-5,.,TRBJ2-7,CASSHDRGPWEQYF,TGTGCCAGCAGCCACGACAGGGGTCCGTGGGAGCAGTACTTC
TRBD1,TRBV7-9,.,TRBJ1-5,CASSSAGTGNQPQHF,TGTGCCAGCAGCTCCGCCGGGACAGGGAATCAGCCCCAGCATTTT
TRBD2,TRBV9,.,TRBJ2-1,CASSVGGGTYNEQFF,TGTGCCAGCAGCGTTGGCGGGGGAACCTACAATGAGCAGTTCTTC
.,TRBV7-9,.,TRBJ2-2,CASSSTAQGTHTGELFF,TGTGCCAGCAGCTCTACCGCGCAGGGGACCCACACCGGGGAGCTGTTTTTT
TRBD2,TRBV2,.,TRBJ2-7,CATLTSGKVGTYEQYF,TGTGCCACCCTGACTAGCGGGAAAGTCGGGACCTACGAGCAGTACTTC
.,TRBV5-1,.,TRBJ1-6,CASKPGVDSPLHF,TGCGCCAGCAAACCAGGGGTGGATTCACCCCTCCACTTT
.,TRBV6-5,.,TRBJ1-3,CASSYLTGSGNTIYF,TGTGCCAGCAGTTACCTCACAGGCTCTGGAAACACCATATATTTT
.,TRBV27,.,TRBJ2-7,CASSPAGGLAYEQYF,TGTGCCAGCAGTCCTGCTGGCGGGCTAGCCTACGAGCAGTACTTC
.,TRBV28,.,TRBJ2-1,CASSLPGGAGASGTEQFF,TGTGCCAGCAGTCTCCCAGGGGGCGCTGGGGCTAGCGGGACTGAGCAGTTCTTC
.,TRBV4-1,.,TRBJ1-2,CASSQDRFYGYTF,TGCGCCAGCAGCCAAGACAGGTTCTATGGCTACACCTTC
.,TRBV2,.,TRBJ1-1,CASSPEFGEAFF,TGTGCCAGCAGTCCGGAATTCGGGGAAGCTTTCTTT
.,TRBV6-1,.,TRBJ1-4,CASTRGFTIEKLFF,TGTGCCAGCACCAGAGGATTCACTATTGAAAAACTGTTTTTT
TRBD2,TRBV7-6,.,TRBJ2-1,CASSLVASGSYNEQFF,TGTGCCAGCAGCTTAGTAGCTAGCGGGTCCTACAATGAGCAGTTCTTC
.,TRBV27,.,TRBJ2-1,CASSTRLGLVNEQFF,TGTGCCAGCAGTACTAGACTAGGCTTGGTCAATGAGCAGTTCTTC
TRBD1,TRBV5-1,.,TRBJ2-3,CASSSGTGPTDTQYF,TGCGCCAGCAGCTCCGGGACAGGCCCCACAGATACGCAGTATTTT
.,TRBV7-2,.,TRBJ2-5,CASSPTGAGGLKETQYF,TGTGCCAGCAGCCCCACGGGGGCAGGGGGTCTTAAAGAGACCCAGTACTTC
.,TRBV29-1,.,TRBJ1-1,CSVVGAWEAFF,TGCAGCGTTGTTGGAGCCTGGGAGGCTTTCTTT
.,TRBV7-2,.,TRBJ2-7,CASSGGGLYEQYF,TGTGCCAGCAGCGGGGGGGGGCTTTACGAGCAGTACTTC
TRBD2,TRBV28,.,TRBJ2-7,CASSHQWTSHSYEQYF,TGTGCCAGCAGTCACCAATGGACTAGCCACTCCTACGAGCAGTACTTC
.,TRBV10-3,.,TRBJ2-3,CASGADTQYF,TGTGCCTCGGGGGCAGATACGCAGTATTTT
.,TRBV15,once,TRBJ2-7,CATSGGALPYEQYF,TGTGCCACCAGCGGGGGGGCACTACCCTACGAGCAGTACTTC
.,TRBV27,.,TRBJ2-7,CASSLEGQSSYEQYF,TGTGCCAGTAGTTTAGAGGGCCAGAGCTCCTACGAGCAGTACTTC
TRBD1,TRBV5-1,.,TRBJ1-2,CASSTVGGQGTVYGYTF,TGCGCCAGCAGCACCGTGGGCGGACAGGGAACGGTCTATGGCTACACCTTC
.,TRBV7-9,.,TRBJ1-2,CASSSWGRSYGYTF,TGTGCCAGCAGTTCCTGGGGGCGGAGCTATGGCTACACCTTC